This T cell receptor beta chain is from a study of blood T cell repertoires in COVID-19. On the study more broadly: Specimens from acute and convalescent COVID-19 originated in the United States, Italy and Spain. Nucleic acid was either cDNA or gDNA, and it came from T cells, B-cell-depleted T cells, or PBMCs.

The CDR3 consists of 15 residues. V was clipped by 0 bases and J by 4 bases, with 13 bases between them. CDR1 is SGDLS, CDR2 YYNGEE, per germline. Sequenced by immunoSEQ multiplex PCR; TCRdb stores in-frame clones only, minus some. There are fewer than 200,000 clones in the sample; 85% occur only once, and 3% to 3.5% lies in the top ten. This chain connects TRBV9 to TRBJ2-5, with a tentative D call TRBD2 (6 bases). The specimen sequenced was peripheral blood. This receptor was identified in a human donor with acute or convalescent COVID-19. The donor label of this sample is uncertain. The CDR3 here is CASSVEGGVGETQYF. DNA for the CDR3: TGTGCCAGCAGCGTAGAGGGAGGAGTGGGAGAGACCCAGTACTTC.